The 8 T cell receptor beta chains presented below share a single source sample, sequenced in a study of T cells in Graves' hyperthyroidism and ophthalmopathy. The investigators amplified TCR beta CDR3 regions from RNA transcripts. An initial round of RT-PCR targeting the TCR CDR3 relied on the HTBI primer set. MiXCR was run by TCRdb on the multiplex PCR reads, yielding one entry per CDR3 protein. The data show 250,000 to 300,000 distinct CDR3 sequences, with roughly 14% seen just once and around 7.9% held by the top ten. The specimen was blood. The receptors here all came from a woman in her thirties with Graves' hyperthyroidism that later progressed to Graves' ophthalmopathy.

This clonotype was recorded many times. This chain uses TRBV5-6 with TRBJ2-5; D gene uncertain. Trimming left V 2 bases short and J 2 bases short, with 10 bases between. Looked up from germline, CDR1 is SGHDT and CDR2 is YYEEEE. The CDR3 runs 14 residues. DNA of the CDR3: TGTGCCAGCAGCTTCCCGGGCCGACAAGAGACCCAGTACTTC. It translates to CASSFPGRQETQYF.

This clonotype was seen ten or more times. The chain carries TRBV20-1 and TRBJ1-3; D is unresolved. The CDR3 length is 16 residues. V lost 0 bases and J lost 4, with 16 bases in between. CDR1 is DFQATT, CDR2 SNEGSKA, per germline (reference sequence). The CDR3 DNA is TGCAGTGCTAGAGATCTTTGGGAGGGCATCGGAAACACCATATATTTT. Encoded protein: CSARDLWEGIGNTIYF.

In its sample, this clonotype was seen many times. CDR3 region: CASSYSLAKLGANVLTF. The CDR3 coding sequence is TGTGCCAGCAGTTATTCCCTCGCAAAACTGGGGGCCAACGTCCTGACTTTC. The chain links TRBV6-2 or TRBV6-3 to TRBJ2-6; the D is unclear. This CDR3 contains 17 residues. CDR1 is MNHEY, CDR2 SVGEGT, per germline. V dropped 3 bases and J dropped 4 bases, with 16 bases sitting between them.

This clonotype was counted at least ten times. The gene calls are TRBV7-8 and TRBJ2-1; TRBD2 aligns across 8 bases. Losses at the gene ends were 5 bases for V and 9 bases for J; bases not matched to a gene: 9. Looked up from germline, CDR1 is SGHVS and CDR2 is FQNEAQ. The CDR3 spans 14 residues. CDR3 in amino acids: CASSQRGLYGEQFF. CDR3 in DNA: TGTGCCAGCAGCCAGCGGGGGCTCTATGGTGAGCAGTTCTTC. The entire variable domain, with the rest obtained from reference TRBV7-8 and TRBJ2-1, is as follows: GAGVSQSPRYKVAKRGQDVALRCDPISGHVSLFWYQQALGQGPEFLTYFQNEAQLDKSGLPSDRFFAERPEGSVSTLKIQRTQQEDSAVYLCASSQRGLYGEQFFGPGTRLTVL.

This clonotype has only one observation. The chain uses TRBV20-1 and TRBJ1-2; D may be TRBD1 (5 bases). Between the trimmed V and J ends, which lost 3 bases and 2 bases, there was a span of 19 bases. The CDR3 sequence is 16 residues long. Germline V gives CDR1 DFQATT, CDR2 SNEGSKA (reference sequence). The CDR3 DNA sequence: TGCAGTGCTAGGGACCCAAGAAGGGGCGAAAACTATGGCTACACCTTC. Protein sequence: CSARDPRRGENYGYTF.

J is TRBJ2-4 and V is TRBV5-4; either TRBD1 or TRBD2 may supply D (5 bases each). Trimming took off 2 bases at V and 0 bases at J, with 12 bases between the two ends. The CDR3 spans 16 residues. Germline V gene lookup returns CDR1 SGHNT and CDR2 YYREEE (reference sequence). The CDR3: CASSFGATLAKNIQYF. As DNA, the CDR3 is TGTGCCAGCAGCTTCGGGGCAACCCTAGCCAAAAACATTCAGTACTTC.

This clonotype has more than one count but fewer than ten. The rearrangement uses TRBV28 and TRBJ1-5; 9 bases map to TRBD1. The CDR3 is made up of 14 amino acids. V gave up 4 bases and J gave up 11 bases; unmatched junction bases: 9. Germline CDR1 MDHEN, CDR2 SYDVKM. The CDR3 loop reads CASSWDRVLEAQHF. The CDR3 nucleotides are TGTGCCAGCAGTTGGGACAGGGTGCTCGAGGCCCAGCATTTT.

This chain joins TRBV19 and TRBJ2-7, with D tentatively TRBD1 (6 bases). V lost 3 bases and J 0 bases, leaving 12 bases between the germline ends. CDR1 is LNHDA and CDR2 is SQIVND in the germline V gene (reference sequence). This CDR3 is 15 amino acids long. CDR3 loop: CASSILTGHSYEQYF. CDR3 nucleotides: TGTGCCAGTAGTATCCTGACAGGACACTCCTACGAGCAGTACTTC. The whole variable domain, filled in from reference TRBV19 and TRBJ2-7, reads DGGITQSPKYLFRKEGQNVTLSCEQNLNHDAMYWYRQDPGQGLRLIYYSQIVNDFQKGDIAEGYSVSREKKESFPLTVTSAQKNPTAFYLCASSILTGHSYEQYFGPGTRLTVT.